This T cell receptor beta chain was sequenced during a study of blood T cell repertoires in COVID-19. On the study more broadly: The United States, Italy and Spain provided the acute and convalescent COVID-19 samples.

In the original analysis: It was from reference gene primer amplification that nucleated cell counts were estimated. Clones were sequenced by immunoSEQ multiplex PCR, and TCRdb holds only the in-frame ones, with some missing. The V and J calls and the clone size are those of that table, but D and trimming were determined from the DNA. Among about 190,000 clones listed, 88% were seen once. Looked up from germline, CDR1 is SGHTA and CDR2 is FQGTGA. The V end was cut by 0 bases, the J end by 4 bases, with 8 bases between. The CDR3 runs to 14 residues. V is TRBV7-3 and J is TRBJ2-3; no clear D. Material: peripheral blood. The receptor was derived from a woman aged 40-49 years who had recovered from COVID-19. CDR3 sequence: CASSLTLSADTQYF. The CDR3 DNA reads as TGTGCCAGCAGCTTAACCCTCTCGGCAGATACGCAGTATTTT.